The clone carrying this T cell receptor (beta chain) was counted only a few times. Its target is not known. Only in-frame clones appear in the TCRdb table, and some are missing; sequencing was by immunoSEQ multiplex PCR. The sample lists more than 2 million clones, about 95% occurring once. V dropped 6 bases and J dropped 0 bases, with 15 bases sitting between them. CDR1 MGHDK and CDR2 SYGVNS come from the germline V gene. This CDR3 region has 17 residues. CD4+ cell separation produced CD45RA+ naive and CD45RA-negative memory subsets. The source of the sample is a study of shared clonotypes between healthy human individuals. At the level of the study: Per donor, three plates held CD4 naive cells, three held CD4 memory, two held CD8 naive and one held CD8 memory. Overall study findings and caveats: Clonotypes not shared had lower generation probabilities than those common to all four donors. Collection of samples was limited to blood; tissue repertoires likely differ.

This sequence originates from a man aged 18-30 years in good health. This chain links TRBV25-1 with TRBJ1-6; a weak D match, TRBD1 (6 bases). The specimen sequenced was naive CD4+ T cells sorted from blood. Specified subset: CD45RA+ positively selected. The CDR3 nucleotides are TGTGCCAGCAGCCCCGGGACACCGAGCTCCTATAATTCACCCCTCCACTTT. Translation: CASSPGTPSSYNSPLHF.